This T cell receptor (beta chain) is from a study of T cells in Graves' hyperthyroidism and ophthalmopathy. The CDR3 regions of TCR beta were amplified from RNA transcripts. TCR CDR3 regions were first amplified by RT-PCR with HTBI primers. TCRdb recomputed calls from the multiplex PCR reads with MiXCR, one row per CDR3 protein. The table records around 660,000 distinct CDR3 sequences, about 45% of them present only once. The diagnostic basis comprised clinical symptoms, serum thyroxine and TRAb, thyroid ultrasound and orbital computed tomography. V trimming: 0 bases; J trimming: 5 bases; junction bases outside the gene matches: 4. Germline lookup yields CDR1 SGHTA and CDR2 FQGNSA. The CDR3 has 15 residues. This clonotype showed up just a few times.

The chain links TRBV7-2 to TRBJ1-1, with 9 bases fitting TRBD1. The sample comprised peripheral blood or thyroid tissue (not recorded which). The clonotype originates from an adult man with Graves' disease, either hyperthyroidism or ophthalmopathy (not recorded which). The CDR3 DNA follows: TGTGCCAGCAGCTTAGCTACAGGGGGCATTACTGAAGCTTTCTTT. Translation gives CASSLATGGITEAFF.